The entry below gives a single TCR beta chain sequence along with its context. Antigen specificity is unknown. This specimen comes from a study of T cell responses to AZD1222 COVID-19 vaccine. Overall study findings and caveats: Donor demographics were predominantly white British with a female majority; clonal diversity may be underestimated. Spike was spanned by vaccine-associated CD4 TCRs, which were dominant at 160-218 and 743-854.

The data were produced by immunoSEQ multiplex PCR, yet TCRdb's version contains in-frame clones alone and is incomplete. This sample carries about 150,000 clones, 90% of them seen once, and the ten largest clones take approximately 1.6%. This specimen consisted of peripheral blood, obtained on day 0 of AZD1222 vaccination. This TCR derives from an adult in good health.

CDR3 sequence (DNA): TGCGCCAGCACCTCAGGGGGCTCTGATAATGAAAAACTGTTTTTT. Translation gives CASTSGGSDNEKLFF. V usage is TRBV5-1 and J usage is TRBJ1-4, with 8 bases that match TRBD1. The CDR3 has 15 amino acids. Germline V lookup: CDR1 SGHRS, CDR2 YFSETQ. The J segment lost 4 bases and the V segment lost 6 bases, leaving 8 bases of the junction unmatched. Complete variable domain (other parts from reference TRBV5-1 and TRBJ1-4): KAGVTQTPRYLIKTRGQQVTLSCSPISGHRSVSWYQQTPGQGLQFLFEYFSETQRNKGNFPGRFSGRQFSNSRSEMNVSTLELGDSALYLCASTSGGSDNEKLFFGSGTQLSVL.